The 16 T cell receptor beta chains presented below share a single source sample, sequenced in a study of T cells in Graves' hyperthyroidism and ophthalmopathy. There were TCR beta CDR3 regions amplified from RNA transcripts. An initial round of RT-PCR targeting the TCR CDR3 relied on the HTBI primer set. One entry per CDR3 protein, called by TCRdb with MiXCR from the multiplex PCR reads. Among 100,000 to 140,000 distinct CDR3 sequences listed, 16% were seen once. The sequenced sample consisted of blood. Source of these receptors: a woman between 45 and 60 years old with Graves' hyperthyroidism.

The V gene is TRBV7-2, the J gene TRBJ2-2; the match to TRBD2 covers 10 bases. Germline V gene sequence: CDR1 SGHTA, CDR2 FQGNSA. The ends lost 3 bases at V and 7 bases at J; junction bases unmatched: 11. This CDR3 spans 17 amino acids. The chain's CDR3 is CASSLRSGRAAGGELFF. CDR3 nucleotide sequence: TGTGCCAGCAGCTTGCGGAGCGGGAGGGCCGCTGGCGGGGAGCTGTTTTTT.

This clonotype was recorded at least ten times. This sequence joins TRBV18 and TRBJ2-5; D might be TRBD1 or TRBD2, each matching 5 bases. From germline, CDR1 is KGHSH and CDR2 LQKENI. Trimming removed 1 base from V and 5 bases from J, with 8 bases in between. The CDR3 length is 13 residues. CDR3 in amino acids: CASSPLGAETQYF. The CDR3 nucleotides are TGTGCCAGCTCACCACTCGGGGCGGAGACCCAGTACTTC.

This clonotype occurred many times. The genes are TRBV12-3 or TRBV12-4 and TRBJ2-1; TRBD2 might be the D (6 bases). The CDR3 contains 13 residues. The ends were cut back, 8 bases at V and 3 bases at J, with 11 bases in the middle. CDR3 region: CASDSGGYNEQFF. As DNA, the CDR3 is TGTGCCAGCGACTCCGGGGGCTACAATGAGCAGTTCTTC.

V gene TRBV12-3 or TRBV12-4 combines with J gene TRBJ1-1, with TRBD1 as a possible D gene (6 bases). The V end lost 4 bases, the J end lost 4 bases, and 13 bases lay between the germline ends. The CDR3 length is 14 residues. In DNA, the CDR3 is TGTGCCAGCAGTTACGGGCAGGGGAGCACTGAAGCTTTCTTT. Its translation is CASSYGQGSTEAFF.

This clonotype was observed many times. This chain joins TRBV2 and TRBJ1-1, with 10 bases aligning to TRBD1. Per germline, CDR1 SNHLY and CDR2 FYNNEI. With 3 bases clipped from V and 4 bases from J, the junction kept 2 bases outside the gene matches. CDR3 length: 14 amino acids. CDR3 amino acids: CASSDGQGGTEAFF. Here the CDR3 DNA reads TGTGCCAGCAGTGATGGACAGGGGGGCACTGAAGCTTTCTTT.

This clonotype was seen many times. The chain has TRBV18 and TRBJ1-2; D is unresolved. Per the germline V gene, CDR1 is KGHSH and CDR2 is LQKENI. Trimming shortened V by 2 bases and J by 8 bases, and 18 bases separated the two germline ends. There are 15 residues in the CDR3. The CDR3 reads CASSPGPGSVGGYTF. The CDR3 nucleotides read TGTGCCAGCTCACCAGGTCCGGGGTCCGTAGGGGGCTACACCTTC.

The chain uses TRBV28 and TRBJ2-1, with 12 bases that match TRBD2. V gave up 6 bases and J gave up 3 bases; unmatched junction bases: 6. Germline CDR1 and CDR2: MDHEN and SYDVKM. The CDR3 contains 16 residues. As DNA, the CDR3 is TGTGCCAGCAGCCACCGGACTAGCGGGATCTACAATGAGCAGTTCTTC. This translates into CASSHRTSGIYNEQFF.

This clonotype was seen many times. The chain is built from TRBV7-2 and TRBJ2-7; 7 bases match TRBD1. The CDR3 runs to 15 residues. V shed 1 base, J shed 2 bases, and the junction held 5 bases outside the gene matches. The germline gives CDR1 SGHTA, CDR2 FQGNSA. CDR3 nucleotides: TGTGCCAGCAGCTTAGGAGTGACAGGGACCTACGAGCAGTACTTC. Translating it yields CASSLGVTGTYEQYF.

This clonotype was observed at least ten times. J is TRBJ2-1 and V is TRBV6-1, with D possibly called TRBD1 or TRBD2 (5 bases each). This CDR3 is 16 amino acids long. V was shortened by 5 bases and J by 9 bases, with 23 bases between the two germline ends. Looked up from germline, CDR1 is MNHNS and CDR2 is SASEGT. CDR3 protein: CASSYFRGTSVGEQFF. The CDR3 bases are TGTGCCAGCAGTTACTTCAGAGGGACCTCGGTCGGTGAGCAGTTCTTC.

This clonotype has ten or more counts. The chain combines TRBV9 with TRBJ2-1, with 7 nucleotides matching TRBD2. Trimming cost V 0 bases and J 0 bases; bases outside gene matches: 3. CDR3 length: 16 amino acids. From germline, CDR1 is SGDLS and CDR2 YYNGEE. The CDR3 DNA reads as TGTGCCAGCAGCGTAGGCGGGAGTCACTCCTACAATGAGCAGTTCTTC. Translated: CASSVGGSHSYNEQFF.

With regard to this clonotype: This clone may be a read error of a much larger clone one base away. The V call is TRBV11-2, the J call TRBJ2-2; 12 nucleotides line up with TRBD2. Per the germline V gene, CDR1 is SGHAT and CDR2 is FQNNGV. The CDR3 spans 21 residues. The chain's CDR3 is CASSLRSFGSGLAGNTGEPFF. CDR3 DNA sequence: TGTGCCAGCAGTCTAAGAAGTTTTGGTTCAGGACTAGCGGGAAACACCGGGGAGCCGTTTTTT.

There are many counts of this clonotype. The chain couples TRBV7-9 to TRBJ1-4, with D tentatively TRBD1 (6 bases). The ends were cut back, 5 bases at V and 2 bases at J, with 12 bases in the middle. This CDR3 contains 15 residues. From germline, CDR1 is SEHNR and CDR2 FQNEAQ (reference sequence). CDR3 sequence: CASSKTGSTNEKLFF. CDR3 in DNA: TGTGCCAGCAGCAAAACAGGGTCCACTAATGAAAAACTGTTTTTT.

CDR3 protein: CASSTAGPTDTQYF. The CDR3 DNA follows: TGTGCCAGCAGTACAGCCGGACCCACAGATACGCAGTATTTT. J is TRBJ2-3 and V is TRBV6-2 or TRBV6-3; D unclear. Deletions cut 5 bases from V and 2 bases from J, with 11 bases between. This CDR3 is 14 amino acids long. CDR1 and CDR2 from the germline V gene are MNHEY and SVGEGT.

At least ten counts were recorded for this clonotype. The chain is built from TRBV20-1 and TRBJ2-7; tentatively, D is TRBD2 (6 bases). V was cut by 7 bases and J by 6 bases, with 19 bases left in between. The CDR3 has 13 amino acids. Per the germline V gene, CDR1 is DFQATT and CDR2 is SNEGSKA (reference sequence). The CDR3 protein is CSGNRDLGGEQYF. CDR3 nucleotides: TGCAGTGGGAACCGGGACTTGGGGGGCGAGCAGTACTTC.

The chain employs TRBV28 and TRBJ2-7; D is ambiguous. The length of the CDR3 is 15 residues. CDR1 is MDHEN and CDR2 is SYDVKM in the germline V gene. The V gene lost 7 bases and the J gene lost 7 bases, with 23 bases spanning the gap. The CDR3 DNA reads TGTGCCAGCACCCTCGTTGGGCGGAGACCCCCGGAGCAGTACTTC. Amino acids: CASTLVGRRPPEQYF.

This clonotype was observed many times. DNA of the CDR3: TGTGCCAGCAGTCGTGGAGGTATAACTTTAGGCAATCAGCCCCAGCATTTT. Encoded protein: CASSRGGITLGNQPQHF. This chain connects TRBV7-2 to TRBJ1-5; D call uncertain. Germline-derived CDR1 and CDR2 are SGHTA and FQGNSA. The CDR3 contains 17 residues. The V end lost 6 bases, the J end lost 2 bases, and 20 bases lay between the germline ends.